These 5 T cell receptor beta chains originate from one sample sequenced in a study of T-cell reconstitution after alpha-beta-depleted transplantation in children. The TCRbeta library incorporated unique molecular identifiers. TCRdb re-called the PCR reads with MiXCR, one entry per CDR3 protein. Of about 610,000 distinct CDR3 sequences listed, 20% to 30% are singletons. This material consisted of PBMCs, taken before TCRalphabeta/CD19-depleted stem cell transplant. The receptors stem from a boy less than two years old with Wiskott-Aldrich syndrome, due to receive a stem cell transplant.

This clonotype was detected a few times. V gene TRBV5-1 combines with J gene TRBJ2-3; D is ambiguous. Germline V gene lookup returns CDR1 SGHRS and CDR2 YFSETQ. V lost 1 base and J 1 base, leaving 10 bases between the germline ends. The CDR3 runs to 15 residues. The CDR3 DNA reads TGCGCCAGCAGCTTGACCTCCCCGGGCACAGATACGCAGTATTTT. It encodes CASSLTSPGTDTQYF.

This sequence joins TRBV7-9 and TRBJ2-7; TRBD2 matches 7 bases. The CDR3 is made up of 14 amino acids. CDR1 is SEHNR, CDR2 FQNEAQ, per germline (reference sequence). The V segment lost 1 base and the J segment 5 bases; nucleotides outside the gene matches: 5. CDR3 amino acids: CASSLGTRRHEQYF. As DNA, the CDR3 is TGTGCCAGCAGCTTAGGGACTAGACGTCACGAGCAGTACTTC.

This clonotype has more than one count but fewer than ten. The V and J genes are TRBV5-1 and TRBJ2-2; either TRBD1 or TRBD2 may fit D (5 bases each). The CDR3 sequence is 16 residues long. From germline, CDR1 is SGHRS and CDR2 YFSETQ. The V gene lost 5 bases and the J gene lost 3 bases, with 17 bases spanning the gap. Here the CDR3 reads CASRSGTMAYTGELFF. The CDR3, as DNA: TGCGCCAGCAGGTCCGGGACCATGGCTTACACCGGGGAGCTGTTTTTT.

The chain recombines TRBV5-5 with TRBJ1-1; D possibly corresponds to TRBD1 (6 bases). V was cut by 4 bases and J by 1 base, with 14 bases left in between. This CDR3 has 15 amino acids. Germline lookup yields CDR1 SGHKS and CDR2 YYEKEE (reference sequence). The CDR3: CASSLPGGGNTEAFF. CDR3 DNA: TGTGCCAGCAGCCTGCCGGGAGGGGGGAACACTGAAGCTTTCTTT.

There are a few counts of this clonotype. This sequence joins TRBV7-3 and TRBJ2-1; TRBD2 matches 10 bases. Losses at the gene ends were 2 bases for V and 7 bases for J; bases not matched to a gene: 5. The CDR3 extends over 15 amino acids. The germline CDR1 and CDR2 sequences are SGHTA and FQGTGA. CDR3 in amino acids: CASSLSILAGNEQFF. The DNA of the CDR3 is TGTGCCAGCAGCTTATCCATACTAGCGGGAAATGAGCAGTTCTTC.